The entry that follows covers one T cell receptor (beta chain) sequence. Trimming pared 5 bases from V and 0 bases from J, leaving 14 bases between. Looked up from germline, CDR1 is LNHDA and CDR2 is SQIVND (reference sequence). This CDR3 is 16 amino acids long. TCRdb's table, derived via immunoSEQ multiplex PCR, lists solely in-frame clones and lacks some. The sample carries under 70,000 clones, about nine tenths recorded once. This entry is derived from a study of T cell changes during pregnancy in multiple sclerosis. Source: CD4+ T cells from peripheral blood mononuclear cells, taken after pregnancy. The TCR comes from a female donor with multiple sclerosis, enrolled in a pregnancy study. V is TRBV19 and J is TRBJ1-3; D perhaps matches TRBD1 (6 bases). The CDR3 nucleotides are TGTGCCAGTAGTCCGTTCCGGACAGCCTCTGGAAACACCATATATTTT. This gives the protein CASSPFRTASGNTIYF.